A single sample gave rise to the 17 T cell receptor beta chains below, sequenced in a study of identical twins. TCRdb used MiXCR to reprocess the 5' RACE reads, holding one entry per CDR3 protein. The sample lists 500,000 to 600,000 distinct CDR3 sequences, roughly 21% occurring once. The data were also submitted as part of a second study, on T cells expressing NK-cell markers.

Sequenced sample: CD4+ T cells sorted from blood. Receptors were obtained from a woman aged 18-30 years in good health.

The chain couples TRBV16 to TRBJ1-6; possible D gene TRBD1, 6 bases. This CDR3 is built from 16 residues. Germline assignment: CDR1 KGHSY and CDR2 FQNENV. Deletions cut 4 bases from V and 6 bases from J, with 16 bases between. The CDR3 DNA reads TGTGCCAGCAGCCGGGGGCCTCTCCATTTTAATTCACCCCTCCACTTT. Protein product: CASSRGPLHFNSPLHF.

This chain connects TRBV20-1 to TRBJ2-7; 9 bases are shared with TRBD1. Trimming at V came to 6 bases and at J to 6 bases, leaving 3 bases not matched to a gene. In germline, CDR1 is DFQATT, CDR2 SNEGSKA (reference sequence). This CDR3 spans 11 amino acids. The CDR3 DNA reads TGCAGTGCCGGGACAGGGCTCGAGCAGTACTTC. This sequence encodes CSAGTGLEQYF.

The genes are TRBV10-3 and TRBJ2-3, with D possibly being TRBD1 or TRBD2 (6 bases each). The V gene's germline CDR1 is ENHRY and CDR2 SYGVKD. Trimming removed 7 bases from V and 2 bases from J, with 13 bases in between. CDR3 size: 14 residues. The DNA for the CDR3 is TGTGCCATCACCCCAGGGGAGGCCACAGATACGCAGTATTTT. It codes for CAITPGEATDTQYF.

This clonotype was detected only a few times. This chain uses TRBV7-9 with TRBJ1-1; D remains unclear. The germline V gene has CDR1 SEHNR and CDR2 FQNEAQ (reference sequence). This CDR3 is built from 13 residues. With 5 bases removed from V and 12 bases from J, the gap between germline ends came to 19 bases. DNA for the CDR3: TGTGCCAGCAGCCCCCGGACTCACTCCAGGACTTTCTTT. Encoded protein: CASSPRTHSRTFF.

The chain is built from TRBV7-2 and TRBJ2-3; the D gene is possibly TRBD2 (6 bases). The CDR3 has 15 residues. The germline CDR1 and CDR2 sequences are SGHTA and FQGNSA. V was cut by 5 bases and J by 2 bases, with 14 bases left in between. CDR3 coding DNA: TGTGCCAGCAGCACGGTGGGGGGAAACACAGATACGCAGTATTTT. Its protein product is CASSTVGGNTDTQYF.

Only a few counts were recorded for this clonotype. This chain joins TRBV5-1 and TRBJ1-2, with a weak D call TRBD1 (6 bases). V lost 0 bases to trimming and J lost 3 bases, with 9 bases between them. The CDR3 covers 14 residues. Germline CDR1 reads SGHRS; CDR2 reads YFSETQ. CDR3 loop: CASSLGTVDYGYTF. CDR3 bases: TGCGCCAGCAGCTTGGGGACAGTAGACTATGGCTACACCTTC. The full variable domain, rest sourced from reference TRBV5-1 and TRBJ1-2, is KAGVTQTPRYLIKTRGQQVTLSCSPISGHRSVSWYQQTPGQGLQFLFEYFSETQRNKGNFPGRFSGRQFSNSRSEMNVSTLELGDSALYLCASSLGTVDYGYTFGSGTRLTVV.

This clonotype was counted only a few times. The chain links TRBV2 to TRBJ1-2, with 9 bases lining up with TRBD1. Per germline, CDR1 SNHLY and CDR2 FYNNEI. Trimming removed 6 bases from V and 4 bases from J; junction bases left unmatched: 12. The CDR3 length is 16 residues. CDR3 bases: TGTGCCAGCAGAGGAGGGCGCGGACAGGGGATCTATGGCTACACCTTC. Encoded protein: CASRGGRGQGIYGYTF.

This clonotype was seen more than once but under ten times. The chain links TRBV5-1 to TRBJ1-1, with D unclear. The CDR3 contains 13 residues. Trimming left V 5 bases short and J 0 bases short, with 8 bases between. In germline, CDR1 is SGHRS, CDR2 YFSETQ. In DNA, the CDR3 is TGCGCCAGCAGAGGCAGTGTGAACACTGAAGCTTTCTTT. Translating it yields CASRGSVNTEAFF.

The chain links TRBV4-3 to TRBJ1-3; no definite D call. This CDR3 spans 16 amino acids. CDR1 and CDR2 (germline): LGHNA, YSLEER. V gave up 0 bases and J gave up 0 bases, with 9 bases separating them. The CDR3 DNA is TGCGCCAGCAGCCAAGATCCGGCGGACTCTGGAAACACCATATATTTT. It translates to CASSQDPADSGNTIYF.

The chain links TRBV4-3 to TRBJ2-2; no reliable D call. Germline CDR1 reads LGHNA; CDR2 reads YSLEER. The CDR3 runs to 16 residues. The V end lost 1 base, the J end lost 2 bases, and 11 bases lay between the germline ends. CDR3 nucleotide sequence: TGCGCCAGCAGCCAAGTAAACCTACCCAACACCGGGGAGCTGTTTTTT. Residues: CASSQVNLPNTGELFF.

This clonotype came up a few times. The chain combines TRBV29-1 with TRBJ2-1; 7 nucleotides match TRBD1. Trimming removed 7 bases from V and 10 bases from J; junction bases left unmatched: 4. CDR1 and CDR2 from the germline V gene are SQVTM and ANQGSEA. The CDR3 loop spans 10 amino acids. The CDR3 sequence: CSAGQAEQFF. The CDR3 bases are TGCAGCGCCGGACAGGCCGAGCAGTTCTTC.

This chain joins TRBV27 and TRBJ2-5; 8 bases are a match to TRBD2. From germline, CDR1 is MNHEY and CDR2 SMNVEV (reference sequence). V was pared by 5 bases and J by 2 bases, with 10 bases of the junction left unmatched. The CDR3 is 16 residues long. Here the CDR3 DNA reads TGTGCCAGCAGTCGTCACACAGCGGGGGAGCAAGAGACCCAGTACTTC. Amino acids: CASSRHTAGEQETQYF.

The chain carries TRBV6-2 or TRBV6-3 and TRBJ2-1; D is uncertain. V gave up 10 bases and J gave up 5 bases, with 9 bases separating them. The CDR3 loop spans 11 amino acids. Germline CDR1 reads MNHEY; CDR2 reads SVGEGT. The CDR3 DNA reads as TGTGCCATCCGCCTAGACAATGAGCAGTTCTTC. Translated, it gives CAIRLDNEQFF.

This clonotype was observed a few times. The rearrangement uses TRBV4-3 and TRBJ2-7; D unresolved. V was trimmed by 0 bases and J by 3 bases, leaving 12 bases between them. The CDR3 sequence is 15 residues long. Germline CDR1 reads LGHNA; CDR2 reads YSLEER. The CDR3 DNA reads TGCGCCAGCAGCCAAGATCTTGGGGATAGCTACGAGCAGTACTTC. Protein sequence: CASSQDLGDSYEQYF.

This rearrangement joins TRBV7-9 to TRBJ2-3; D remains unclear. CDR1 SEHNR and CDR2 FQNEAQ come from the germline V gene (reference sequence). The CDR3 consists of 13 residues. V was trimmed by 4 bases and J by 2 bases, leaving 7 bases between them. CDR3 nucleotides: TGTGCCAGCAGCTCCTCAACCACAGATACGCAGTATTTT. Amino acids: CASSSSTTDTQYF.

The chain carries TRBV15 and TRBJ1-2, with 8 nucleotides matching TRBD1. The junction had 9 bases not matched to a gene; V was cut back by 2 bases and J by 7 bases. The CDR3 runs 15 residues. Germline CDR1 LNHNV, CDR2 YYDKDF (reference sequence). The CDR3 sequence: CATSRTDRGRGGYTF. CDR3 bases: TGTGCCACCAGCAGAACTGACAGGGGTCGGGGTGGCTACACCTTC.

The sample holds a few counts of this clonotype. The chain carries TRBV29-1 and TRBJ2-5; 11 positions agree with TRBD2. Germline V gene lookup returns CDR1 SQVTM and CDR2 ANQGSEA. V shed 7 bases and J 5 bases; nucleotides not matched to a gene: 9. The CDR3 sequence is 14 residues long. In DNA, the CDR3 is TGCAGCGCCGCACTGACTAGCGGGACGGAGACCCAGTACTTC. It is translated as CSAALTSGTETQYF.